The T cell receptor beta chain under discussion was sequenced for a study of molecular identifiers for immune sequencing clone quantification. CDR3 length equals 13 residues. Losses at the gene ends were 8 bases for V and 4 bases for J; bases not matched to a gene: 9. TCRdb used MiXCR to reprocess the PCR reads, holding one entry per CDR3 protein. The sample carries about 640,000 distinct CDR3 sequences, about 20% recorded once. This clonotype was obtained from a human donor in good health. Some libraries in this study had Jurkat cell RNA spiked in. V and J are TRBV5-3 and TRBJ2-7; 7 bases fit TRBD2. TRBV5-3 falls under the ORF class, with uncertain function. Sample: naive CD8+ T cells from blood, with Jurkat cell RNA spiked in. The subset: FACS-sorted CD8+CD4-CCR7+CD45RA+ naive T cells. The CDR3 reads CASSVSGTYEQYF. In DNA, the CDR3 is TGTGCCAGCAGCGTAAGCGGGACGTACGAGCAGTACTTC.